The 27 T cell receptor beta chains below were found in one sample sequenced in a study of T cell repertoires in cytomegalovirus infection. TCRdb itself ran the reads through MiXCR, one entry per CDR3 protein. The table shows about 400,000 distinct CDR3 sequences, with about a sixth occurring only once. Specimen: PBMCs. The source is a human donor in good health (CMV status not recorded). Some clones in this sample may be carry-over from other donors' samples.

The chain employs TRBV20-1 and TRBJ1-5, with D tentatively TRBD1 (5 bases). Per the germline V gene, CDR1 is DFQATT and CDR2 is SNEGSKA (reference sequence). V gave up 3 bases and J gave up 6 bases, with 9 bases separating them. This CDR3 has 12 residues. CDR3 protein: CSARGQGQPQHF. DNA of the CDR3: TGCAGTGCTAGGGGGCAGGGTCAGCCCCAGCATTTT.

This clonotype has only a few counts. The chain is built from TRBV7-6 and TRBJ1-6; TRBD1 matches 7 bases. V dropped 5 bases and J dropped 4; count of bases not matched to a gene: 5. This CDR3 region has 15 residues. From germline, CDR1 is SGHVS and CDR2 FNYEAQ. CDR3 in amino acids: CASSPNRGYNSPLHF. The CDR3 DNA is TGTGCCAGCAGCCCCAACAGGGGTTATAATTCACCCCTCCACTTT. The variable domain in full, completed from reference TRBV7-6 and TRBJ1-6, reads GAGVSQSPRYKVTKRGQDVALRCDPISGHVSLYWYRQALGQGPEFLTYFNYEAQQDKSGLPNDRFSAERPEGSISTLTIQRTEQRDSAMYRCASSPNRGYNSPLHFGNGTRLTVT.

This clonotype was recorded a few times. The rearrangement links TRBV20-1 to TRBJ2-3; 9 nucleotides line up with TRBD2. CDR3 size: 17 residues. Per the germline V gene, CDR1 is DFQATT and CDR2 is SNEGSKA (reference sequence). V lost 0 bases, J lost 2 bases, and 9 bases stayed unmatched. CDR3 nucleotides: TGCAGTGCTAGAGATTGGCGGATAGCGGGGGACACAGATACGCAGTATTTT. This sequence encodes CSARDWRIAGDTDTQYF.

The V and J genes are TRBV12-3 or TRBV12-4 and TRBJ2-3, with D perhaps matching TRBD2 (6 bases). CDR3 size: 12 residues. Trimming cost V 7 bases and J 4 bases, with 9 bases left between them. The CDR3 region has the DNA TGTGCCAGCACGGGGGAGTCAGATACGCAGTATTTT. Translation gives CASTGESDTQYF.

This chain links TRBV7-2 with TRBJ2-3, with no clear D. CDR1 SGHTA and CDR2 FQGNSA come from the germline V gene. The CDR3 is 15 residues long. The germline V and J ends were trimmed by 0 bases and 2 bases, with 9 bases remaining between them. CDR3 residues: CASSLAGIITDTQYF. In DNA form, the CDR3 reads TGTGCCAGCAGCTTAGCGGGGATAATCACAGATACGCAGTATTTT.

The CDR3 DNA follows: TGTGCCAGCAGAGCAGGAGGTGAAAAACTGTTTTTT. Residues: CASRAGGEKLFF. This sequence joins TRBV7-9 and TRBJ1-4, with D hard to call. The V gene lost 6 bases and the J gene lost 7 bases, with 9 bases spanning the gap. The CDR3 is made up of 12 amino acids. Looked up from germline, CDR1 is SEHNR and CDR2 is FQNEAQ (reference sequence).

This clonotype was seen a few times. The rearrangement uses TRBV7-2 and TRBJ1-4, with D perhaps matching TRBD1 (5 bases). V lost 3 bases and J 10 bases, leaving 9 bases between the germline ends. The CDR3 runs to 12 residues. Per the germline V gene, CDR1 is SGHTA and CDR2 is FQGNSA. The CDR3 reads CASSLVGGKLFF. CDR3 DNA sequence: TGTGCCAGCAGCTTGGTGGGGGGAAAACTGTTTTTT.

This clonotype was recorded a few times. This chain uses TRBV6-2 or TRBV6-3 with TRBJ2-1, with 8 nucleotides matching TRBD2. The CDR3 totals 14 residues. The germline V gene has CDR1 MNHEY and CDR2 SVGEGT. The V and J ends lost 7 bases and 10 bases, in that order; junction bases with no gene match: 12. The CDR3 sequence: CASNRKAGGPEQFF. CDR3 coding DNA: TGTGCCAGCAATAGAAAGGCGGGAGGCCCGGAGCAGTTCTTC.

This clonotype was recorded at least ten times. The chain combines TRBV7-9 with TRBJ2-1, with TRBD2 as a possible D gene (5 bases). This CDR3 is built from 10 residues. Trimming removed 5 bases from V and 9 bases from J, with 5 bases in between. Germline lookup yields CDR1 SEHNR and CDR2 FQNEAQ (reference sequence). As DNA, the CDR3 is TGTGCCAGCAGCCGGGGTGAGCAGTTCTTC. It specifies CASSRGEQFF.

This rearrangement joins TRBV4-2 to TRBJ1-1; 9 bases map to TRBD1. The CDR3 covers 15 residues. V gave up 2 bases and J gave up 6 bases; unmatched junction bases: 7. CDR1 is LGHNA and CDR2 is YNFKEQ in the germline V gene. CDR3: CASSQTGTGIAEAFF. The CDR3 coding sequence is TGTGCCAGCAGCCAAACCGGGACAGGGATCGCTGAAGCTTTCTTT.

This clonotype was picked up a small number of times. This rearrangement joins TRBV7-2 to TRBJ2-4; D remains unclear. V was clipped by 3 bases and J by 0 bases, with 6 bases between them. Germline lookup yields CDR1 SGHTA and CDR2 FQGNSA. The CDR3 runs 14 residues. The DNA of the CDR3 is TGTGCCAGCAGCTTCCCCGGAGCCAAAAACATTCAGTACTTC. This codes for CASSFPGAKNIQYF.

The chain carries TRBV6-6 and TRBJ1-1; D call uncertain. Germline values: CDR1 MNHNY, CDR2 SVGAGI (reference sequence). The CDR3 extends over 12 amino acids. V lost 2 bases and J lost 8, with 9 bases in between. CDR3 nucleotides: TGTGCCAGCAGTTACAGGGTCGGCGAAGCTTTCTTT. Amino acid sequence: CASSYRVGEAFF.

The V call is TRBV7-6, the J call TRBJ2-1; a weak D match, TRBD2 (5 bases). Trimming removed 3 bases at V and 3 bases at J, with 15 bases between. CDR3 length equals 16 residues. Germline V gene data show CDR1 as SGHVS and CDR2 as FNYEAQ. The CDR3 loop reads CASSFYAGGGYNEQFF. CDR3 nucleotides: TGTGCCAGCAGCTTCTATGCGGGCGGAGGCTACAATGAGCAGTTCTTC.

This clonotype has a handful of counts. The CDR3 spells CASRRLAGGPGQFF. The CDR3 DNA follows: TGTGCCAGCAGGAGACTAGCGGGAGGGCCGGGGCAGTTCTTC. The chain couples TRBV7-2 to TRBJ2-1; 14 nucleotides line up with TRBD2. The CDR3 sequence is 14 residues long. With 6 bases clipped from V and 12 bases from J, the junction kept 7 bases outside the gene matches. Germline CDR1 and CDR2: SGHTA and FQGNSA. Full variable domain (outside the CDR3, taken from reference TRBV7-2 and TRBJ2-1): GAGVSQSPSNKVTEKGKDVELRCDPISGHTALYWYRQSLGQGLEFLIYFQGNSAPDKSGLPSDRFSAERTGGSVSTLTIQRTQQEDSAVYLCASRRLAGGPGQFFGPGTRLTVL.

The rearrangement uses TRBV7-9 and TRBJ1-1, with D unclear. V dropped 5 bases and J dropped 0 bases, with 13 bases sitting between them. The CDR3 runs to 15 residues. Germline V gene data show CDR1 as SEHNR and CDR2 as FQNEAQ (reference sequence). CDR3 region: CASSLRAVMNTEAFF. CDR3 coding DNA: TGTGCCAGCAGCCTTAGGGCGGTGATGAACACTGAAGCTTTCTTT.

A few counts support this clonotype. The gene calls are TRBV20-1 and TRBJ1-2, with D possibly TRBD1 on 6 matching bases. The length of the CDR3 is 14 residues. In germline, CDR1 is DFQATT, CDR2 SNEGSKA (reference sequence). Trimming removed 0 bases from V and 4 bases from J, with 12 bases in between. The DNA of the CDR3 is TGCAGTGCTAGAGATTCAAGGGGGAGCTATGGCTACACCTTC. Its translation is CSARDSRGSYGYTF.

This clonotype was counted once. The chain couples TRBV20-1 to TRBJ2-7; D call uncertain. CDR1 and CDR2 from the germline V gene are DFQATT and SNEGSKA (reference sequence). Deletions cut 0 bases from V and 5 bases from J, with 11 bases between. The length of the CDR3 is 13 residues. Written as DNA, the CDR3 is TGCAGTGCTAGAGATCCGAAAGGTGACGAGCAGTACTTC. Its translation: CSARDPKGDEQYF.

The rearrangement links TRBV2 to TRBJ2-3; TRBD2 aligns across 8 bases. Per the germline V gene, CDR1 is SNHLY and CDR2 is FYNNEI. Losses at the gene ends were 7 bases for V and 6 bases for J; bases not matched to a gene: 18. CDR3 length: 17 residues. CDR3 sequence reads: CASNFAGGGGPRDTQYF. CDR3 DNA sequence: TGTGCCAGCAATTTCGCCGGGGGCGGGGGGCCCCGGGATACGCAGTATTTT.

This clonotype was counted many times. The genes are TRBV7-2 and TRBJ2-7; 8 bases line up with TRBD2. The CDR3 totals 15 residues. With 2 bases clipped from V and 1 base from J, the junction kept 4 bases outside the gene matches. Germline values: CDR1 SGHTA, CDR2 FQGNSA. This CDR3 reads CASSLSGSGSYEQYF. CDR3 DNA sequence: TGTGCCAGCAGCTTAAGCGGGAGTGGTTCCTACGAGCAGTACTTC. The full variable domain, in which reference TRBV7-2 and TRBJ2-7 provide the parts outside the CDR3, is GAGVSQSPSNKVTEKGKDVELRCDPISGHTALYWYRQSLGQGLEFLIYFQGNSAPDKSGLPSDRFSAERTGGSVSTLTIQRTQQEDSAVYLCASSLSGSGSYEQYFGPGTRLTVT.

This clonotype appeared many times. The chain links TRBV7-8 to TRBJ2-1; TRBD2 aligns across 11 bases. Germline values: CDR1 SGHVS, CDR2 FQNEAQ. The CDR3 runs 16 residues. V dropped 5 bases and J dropped 8; count of bases not matched to a gene: 11. DNA of the CDR3: TGTGCCAGCAGCCTAACTAGCGGGAGTTTGGTAGATGAGCAGTTCTTC. Its translation: CASSLTSGSLVDEQFF.

This clonotype was recorded many times. The chain joins TRBV7-8 to TRBJ1-5; D perhaps matches TRBD1 (5 bases). CDR3 length: 17 residues. Germline V gene data show CDR1 as SGHVS and CDR2 as FQNEAQ. Trimming stripped 1 base from V and 1 base from J, with 14 bases between. CDR3 bases: TGTGCCAGCAGCTTAGTTGGCAGGGAGGCGAGCAATCAGCCCCAGCATTTT. Protein product: CASSLVGREASNQPQHF.

In nucleotides, the CDR3 is TGCAGTGCTAGAACGACAGGTCAACAGAACACTGAAGCTTTCTTT. It translates to CSARTTGQQNTEAFF. This rearrangement joins TRBV20-1 to TRBJ1-1; TRBD1 is a possible D gene (6 bases). Germline V CDR1 and CDR2: DFQATT, SNEGSKA (reference sequence). V was clipped by 2 bases and J by 1 base, with 14 bases between them. The length of the CDR3 is 15 residues.

This clonotype appeared many times. This chain joins TRBV7-6 and TRBJ2-7; D assignment may be TRBD1 or TRBD2 (5 bases each). Germline V gives CDR1 SGHVS, CDR2 FNYEAQ. Trimming took 5 bases from V and 1 from J, leaving 9 bases between them. The length of the CDR3 is 13 residues. CDR3 residues: CASSRGPSYEQYF. CDR3 coding DNA: TGTGCCAGCAGCCGGGGACCATCCTACGAGCAGTACTTC.

The chain has TRBV19 and TRBJ2-1, with a weak D call TRBD2 (7 bases). Germline V gene sequence: CDR1 LNHDA, CDR2 SQIVND (reference sequence). The CDR3 sequence is 15 residues long. V gave up 7 bases and J gave up 0 bases, with 13 bases separating them. The CDR3 sequence is CASKGGGYSYNEQFF. CDR3 nucleotide sequence: TGTGCCAGTAAGGGAGGGGGTTACTCCTACAATGAGCAGTTCTTC.

This clonotype showed up many times. V usage is TRBV7-2 and J usage is TRBJ2-5; 7 nucleotides line up with TRBD2. CDR1 is SGHTA and CDR2 is FQGNSA in the germline V gene. This CDR3 comprises 15 residues. J lost 5 bases, V lost 1 base, and 7 bases had no gene match. CDR3 amino acids: CASSLGTGRTETQYF. The CDR3 DNA is TGTGCCAGCAGCTTAGGGACCGGGAGGACGGAGACCCAGTACTTC.

DNA of the CDR3: TGTGCCAGCGGAAGGGTACTTAGCGAGCAGTACTTC. The encoded protein is CASGRVLSEQYF. The chain recombines TRBV27 with TRBJ2-7; D gene unclear. CDR3 size: 12 residues. V was clipped by 8 bases and J by 6 bases, with 14 bases between them. The germline V gene encodes CDR1 MNHEY and CDR2 SMNVEV (reference sequence).

This clonotype was detected a few times. This chain uses TRBV20-1 with TRBJ2-3; D remains ambiguous. The CDR3 has 13 residues. Germline V lookup: CDR1 DFQATT, CDR2 SNEGSKA (reference sequence). Trimming shortened V by 3 bases and J by 0 bases, and 7 bases separated the two germline ends. In nucleotides, the CDR3 is TGCAGTGCTAGGCCTTATAGCACAGATACGCAGTATTTT. Translated, it gives CSARPYSTDTQYF.